This TCR beta chain stems from a study of blood T cell repertoires in COVID-19. Turning to the study itself: Spain, Italy and the United States supplied samples that represented acute and convalescent COVID-19. T cells, B-cell-depleted T cells, or PBMCs supplied cDNA or gDNA.

Study processing details: Amplification with reference gene primers provided the estimates of nucleated cell counts. Profiled with immunoSEQ multiplex PCR; TCRdb holds only in-frame clones, not every one. That table furnishes V, J and clone size, whereas the DNA furnished D and trimming. The data show roughly 70,000 clones, with 76% seen just once and 15% held by the top ten. This CDR3 comprises 14 residues. Germline V gene lookup returns CDR1 SEHNR and CDR2 FQNEAQ (reference sequence). The V gene end was trimmed by 5 bases and the J gene end by 4 bases; junction bases not matched to a gene: 6. Sequencing used peripheral blood. This chain uses TRBV7-9 with TRBJ2-7; TRBD1 matches 9 bases. The receptor comes from a man aged 55 to 70 with COVID-19, enrolled during active disease. Here the CDR3 reads CASSPGTGRYEQYF. The CDR3 DNA reads TGTGCCAGCAGCCCCGGGACAGGGCGATACGAGCAGTACTTC.